These T cell receptor beta chains were read from a single sample in a study of regulatory T cells in long-lasting Graves disease. Each CDR3 protein gets one entry after TCRdb re-called the multiplex PCR reads with MiXCR. The sample consists of around 330,000 distinct CDR3 sequences, over 15% of them appearing once. Sample: peripheral blood mononuclear cells (PBMCs), taken at new diagnosis, from a patient treated with antithyroid drugs. These receptors were obtained from a female donor with Graves disease. CDR3s include the opening cysteine and the closing phenylalanine or tryptophan. Each record gives: J gene, D gene, clone size, V gene, CDR3 protein. D genes are given only for firm matches. Some rows mark clone size as missing; the rest say once, few, many or name a class of expanded clone.

>TRBJ1-1|NA|NA|TRBV29-1
CSVEFGSGGVSTEAFF
>TRBJ2-2|NA|many|TRBV30
CAWSARGQKTEELFF
>TRBJ1-5|NA|many|TRBV5-1
CASSFEGAGNQPQHF
>TRBJ2-3|TRBD2|many|TRBV9
CASSDGLAGGRTDTQYF
>TRBJ1-2|NA|many|TRBV28
CASSFQGYGYTF
>TRBJ2-4|NA|NA|TRBV5-1
CASSVVEAGGIQYF
>TRBJ2-1|TRBD2|many|TRBV5-1
CASSPGLAGASSYNEQFF
>TRBJ1-5|TRBD1|many|TRBV28
CASSPSAGGGGQPQHF
>TRBJ1-5|NA|many|TRBV28
CATGGGGNSNQPQHF
>TRBJ2-7|TRBD1|few|TRBV4-2
CASSLGQGKYEQYF
>TRBJ2-5|TRBD2|few|TRBV18
CASSPIPASGSQETQYF
>TRBJ1-2|NA|many|TRBV29-1
CSVRAMGPQGYTF
>TRBJ2-3|NA|NA|TRBV5-1
CASSLGGFRPASTDTQYF
>TRBJ1-6|TRBD1|NA|TRBV9
CASSGGQGLNSPLHF
>TRBJ2-3|NA|NA|TRBV7-9
CASMGLGGATDTQYF
>TRBJ1-2|TRBD1|many|TRBV27
CASSLSGTGVYGYTF
>TRBJ2-2|NA|many|TRBV5-1
CASSLGAANTGELFF
>TRBJ2-5|NA|many|TRBV10-3
CAISESGQQETQYF
>TRBJ1-5|NA|many|TRBV28
CASSPPRGWNQPQHF
>TRBJ2-5|NA|many|TRBV12-3/TRBV12-4
CASSQTRAAKETQYF
>TRBJ2-3|NA|many|TRBV30
CAWSRSKNTQYF
>TRBJ2-3|TRBD2|many|TRBV6-1
CASSEELAGGLSTDTQYF
>TRBJ2-7|TRBD1|many|TRBV27
CASSIMQGASEQYF
>TRBJ2-1|NA|NA|TRBV18
CASSPQEGQVGLAGEDEQFF
>TRBJ2-5|NA|many|TRBV28
CASSLTLGEETQYF
>TRBJ2-7|NA|NA|TRBV7-9
CASSLTVGESSYEQYF
>TRBJ1-3|NA|many|TRBV6-1
CASRGAFSGNTIYF
>TRBJ2-7|NA|many|TRBV28
CASSLVGSSYEQYF
>TRBJ2-5|NA|many|TRBV12-3/TRBV12-4
CASSFNPWQQETQYF
>TRBJ1-3|NA|NA|TRBV9
CASSARQDSGNTIYF
>TRBJ2-7|NA|many|TRBV5-1
CASSLSTVSSYEQYF
>TRBJ2-2|TRBD2|NA|TRBV3-1
CASSPVGGGWNTGELFF
>TRBJ2-3|NA|many|TRBV29-1
CSVVPSTDTQYF
>TRBJ2-3|TRBD2|few|TRBV7-2
CASSLLLAVLVPDTQYF
>TRBJ1-5|NA|few|TRBV19
CASSRGVQPQHF
>TRBJ2-3|NA|many|TRBV15
CATSRFTPEGVGTDTQYF
>TRBJ1-5|NA|many|TRBV12-3/TRBV12-4
CASSPQGFGNQPQHF
>TRBJ2-1|TRBD2|few|TRBV20-1
CSARELAGEGNEQFF
>TRBJ2-3|TRBD2|many|TRBV11-3
CASTAFGLAGGGDTQYF
>TRBJ2-7|TRBD1|few|TRBV12-3/TRBV12-4
CASSSGEGAITTYEQYF
>TRBJ1-2|TRBD1|many|TRBV20-1
CSARTSRGPSYGYTF
>TRBJ2-7|NA|many|TRBV7-9
CASSLGPHPYEQYF
>TRBJ1-5|TRBD1|many|TRBV6-1
CASSEPGQSSAQHF
>TRBJ2-7|NA|many|TRBV11-2
CASSLGPVEGQYF
>TRBJ1-1|NA|many|TRBV5-1
CASSLASGSETEAFF
>TRBJ1-1|NA|NA|TRBV29-1
CSVEKNRDLNTEAFF
>TRBJ2-3|TRBD1|many|TRBV12-3/TRBV12-4
CASSFQGATDTQYF
>TRBJ2-1|TRBD2|many|TRBV15
CATSRASGVSYNEQFF
>TRBJ1-6|NA|many|TRBV28
CASSKVWDNSPLHF
>TRBJ2-5|TRBD2|many|TRBV11-2
CASSQGLAGEPQYF
>TRBJ2-7|TRBD2|many|TRBV27
CASSWGLAGFYEQYF
>TRBJ2-1|NA|many|TRBV6-1
CASGVESSYNEQFF
>TRBJ1-2|NA|many|TRBV25-1
CASSLGTNYGYTF
>TRBJ2-5|TRBD2|many|TRBV19
CASSSWAAGVGETQYF
>TRBJ2-1|NA|NA|TRBV6-2/TRBV6-3
CASSESFTGAYEQFF
>TRBJ2-5|NA|many|TRBV12-3/TRBV12-4
CASSLAHTSQETQYF
>TRBJ2-7|TRBD2|many|TRBV28
CASMIGTGTSGIYEQYF